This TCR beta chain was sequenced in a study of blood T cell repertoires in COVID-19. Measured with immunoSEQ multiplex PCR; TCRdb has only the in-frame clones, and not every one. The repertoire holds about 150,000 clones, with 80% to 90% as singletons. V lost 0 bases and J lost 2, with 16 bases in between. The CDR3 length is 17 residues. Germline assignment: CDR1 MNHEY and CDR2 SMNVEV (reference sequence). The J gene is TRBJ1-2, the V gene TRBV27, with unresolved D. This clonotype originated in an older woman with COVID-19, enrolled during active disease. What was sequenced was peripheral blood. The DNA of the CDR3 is TGTGCCAGCAGTTTATCGGCCGTGAGGGAGGGCAACTATGGCTACACCTTC. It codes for CASSLSAVREGNYGYTF.